This T cell receptor beta chain was profiled in a study of Ad26.COV2.S vaccination and SARS-CoV-2 variants. Study-wide context: Donor was in the COV1001 Ad26.COV2.S trial arm. General study findings and limits: Vaccine recipients and placebo recipients showed similar non-spike TCR breadth.

The treatment was: around 19 received Ad26.COV2.S at low or high dose, single or two shots; a few received placebo; per-sample allocation not given. Each sample was drawn 63 days after the first injection (of vaccine or placebo). With respect to this clone: No antigen is known for it.

Sequenced by immunoSEQ multiplex PCR; TCRdb stores in-frame clones only, minus some. This table holds about 260,000 clones, 70% to 90% found once. The sequencing here drew on peripheral blood, taken in a trial of Ad26.COV2.S vaccine versus placebo. The clonotype originates from a person between 18 and 65 years old who received the Ad26.COV2.S COVID-19 vaccine or a placebo.

CDR3: CSVGNWGRSFGYTF. In nucleotides, the CDR3 is TGCAGCGTTGGGAATTGGGGGAGGTCGTTTGGCTACACCTTC. The V call is TRBV29-1, the J call TRBJ1-2; D perhaps matches TRBD1 (5 bases). Germline V gene lookup returns CDR1 SQVTM and CDR2 ANQGSEA. Deletions cut 4 bases from V and 7 bases from J, with 19 bases between. The CDR3 is 14 amino acids.